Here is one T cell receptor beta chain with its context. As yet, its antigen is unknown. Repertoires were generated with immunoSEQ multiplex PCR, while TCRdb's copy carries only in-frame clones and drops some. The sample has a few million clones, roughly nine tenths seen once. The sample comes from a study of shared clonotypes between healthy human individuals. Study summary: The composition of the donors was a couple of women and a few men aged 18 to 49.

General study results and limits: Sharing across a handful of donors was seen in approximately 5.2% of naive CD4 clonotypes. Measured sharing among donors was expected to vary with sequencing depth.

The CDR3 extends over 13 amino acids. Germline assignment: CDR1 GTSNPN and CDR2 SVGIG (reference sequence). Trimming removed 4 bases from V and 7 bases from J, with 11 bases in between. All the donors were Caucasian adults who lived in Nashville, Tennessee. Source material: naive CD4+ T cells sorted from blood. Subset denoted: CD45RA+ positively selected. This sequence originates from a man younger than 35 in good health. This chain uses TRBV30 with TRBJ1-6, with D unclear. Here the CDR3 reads CAWNLDENSPLHF. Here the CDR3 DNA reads TGTGCCTGGAATCTGGATGAAAATTCACCCCTCCACTTT.